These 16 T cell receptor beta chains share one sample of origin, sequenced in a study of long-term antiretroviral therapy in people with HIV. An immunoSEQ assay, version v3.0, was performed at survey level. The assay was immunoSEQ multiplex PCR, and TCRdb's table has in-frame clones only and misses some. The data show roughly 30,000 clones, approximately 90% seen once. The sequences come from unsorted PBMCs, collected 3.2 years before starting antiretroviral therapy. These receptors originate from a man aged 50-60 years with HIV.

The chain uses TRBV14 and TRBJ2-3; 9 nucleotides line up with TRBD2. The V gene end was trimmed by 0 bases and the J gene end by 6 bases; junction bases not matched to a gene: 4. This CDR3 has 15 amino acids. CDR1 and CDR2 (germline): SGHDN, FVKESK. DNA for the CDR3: TGTGCCAGCAGCCAAGAGATGCTAGCGGGGGATACGCAGTATTTT. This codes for CASSQEMLAGDTQYF.

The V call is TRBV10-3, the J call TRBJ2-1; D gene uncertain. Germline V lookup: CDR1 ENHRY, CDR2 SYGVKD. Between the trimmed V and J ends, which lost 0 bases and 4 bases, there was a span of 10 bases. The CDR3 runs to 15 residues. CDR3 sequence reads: CAISESPVDYNEQFF. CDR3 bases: TGTGCCATCAGTGAGTCCCCGGTGGATTACAATGAGCAGTTCTTC.

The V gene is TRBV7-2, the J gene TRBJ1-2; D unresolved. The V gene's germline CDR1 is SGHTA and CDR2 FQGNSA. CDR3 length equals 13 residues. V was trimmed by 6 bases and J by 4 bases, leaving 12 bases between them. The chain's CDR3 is CASSQDGTYGYTF. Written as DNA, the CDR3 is TGTGCCAGCAGTCAGGACGGAACCTATGGCTACACCTTC.

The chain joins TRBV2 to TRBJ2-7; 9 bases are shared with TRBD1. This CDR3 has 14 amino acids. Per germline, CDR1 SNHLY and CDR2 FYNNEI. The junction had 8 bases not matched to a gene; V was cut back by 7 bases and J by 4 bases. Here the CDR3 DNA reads TGTGCCAGCACTCAAGGGGGGACAGGGTACGAGCAGTACTTC. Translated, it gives CASTQGGTGYEQYF.

CDR3 region: CASSLDRGAYEQYF. CDR3 in DNA: TGTGCCAGCTCACTCGACAGGGGAGCCTACGAGCAGTACTTC. The rearrangement joins TRBV18 to TRBJ2-7; 8 nucleotides line up with TRBD1. This CDR3 comprises 14 residues. Per germline, CDR1 KGHSH and CDR2 LQKENI. J gave up 2 bases and V 4 bases, and 4 bases lay outside the gene matches.

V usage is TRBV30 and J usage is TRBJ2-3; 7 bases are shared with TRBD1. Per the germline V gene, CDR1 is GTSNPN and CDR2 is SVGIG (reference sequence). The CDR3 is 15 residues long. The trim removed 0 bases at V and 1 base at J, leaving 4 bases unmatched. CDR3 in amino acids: CAWSVGDSRTDTQYF. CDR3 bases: TGTGCCTGGAGTGTAGGGGACAGCCGCACAGATACGCAGTATTTT.

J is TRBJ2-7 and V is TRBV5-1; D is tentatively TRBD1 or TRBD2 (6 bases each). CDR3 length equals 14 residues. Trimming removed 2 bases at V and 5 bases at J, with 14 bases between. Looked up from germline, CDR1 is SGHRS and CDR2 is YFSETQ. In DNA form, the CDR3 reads TGCGCCAGCAGCTTTAGGTGGGGGGCCCACGAGCAGTACTTC. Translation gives CASSFRWGAHEQYF.

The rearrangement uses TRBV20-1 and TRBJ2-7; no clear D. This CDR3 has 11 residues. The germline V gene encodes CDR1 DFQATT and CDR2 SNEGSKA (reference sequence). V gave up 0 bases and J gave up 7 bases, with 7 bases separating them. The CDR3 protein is CSAREGSEQYF. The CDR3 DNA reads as TGCAGTGCTAGAGAGGGTTCGGAGCAGTACTTC.

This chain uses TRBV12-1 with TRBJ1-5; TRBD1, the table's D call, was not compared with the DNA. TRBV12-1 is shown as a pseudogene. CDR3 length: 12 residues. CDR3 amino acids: CASSDKYQPQHF. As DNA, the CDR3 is TGTGCCAGCAGCGACAAATATCAGCCCCAGCATTTT.

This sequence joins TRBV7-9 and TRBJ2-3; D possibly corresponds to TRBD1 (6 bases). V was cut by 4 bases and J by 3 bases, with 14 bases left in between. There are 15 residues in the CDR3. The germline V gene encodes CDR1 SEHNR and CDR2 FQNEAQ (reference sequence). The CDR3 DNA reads TGTGCCAGCAGCTACACAGGGATCGGAACAGATACGCAGTATTTT. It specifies CASSYTGIGTDTQYF.

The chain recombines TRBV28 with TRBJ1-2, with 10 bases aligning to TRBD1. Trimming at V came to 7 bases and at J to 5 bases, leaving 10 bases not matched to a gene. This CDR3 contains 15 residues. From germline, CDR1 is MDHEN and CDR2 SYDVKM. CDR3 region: CASTPPDRGRYGYTF. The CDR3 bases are TGTGCCAGCACCCCGCCGGACAGGGGGAGGTATGGCTACACCTTC.

The CDR3 spells CASIFSGNTGELFF. CDR3 bases: TGTGCCAGCATCTTCTCGGGGAACACCGGGGAGCTGTTTTTT. The chain carries TRBV27 and TRBJ2-2; D remains ambiguous. V was clipped by 7 bases and J by 1 base, with 10 bases between them. Germline loops: CDR1 MNHEY, CDR2 SMNVEV (reference sequence). The CDR3 sequence is 14 residues long.

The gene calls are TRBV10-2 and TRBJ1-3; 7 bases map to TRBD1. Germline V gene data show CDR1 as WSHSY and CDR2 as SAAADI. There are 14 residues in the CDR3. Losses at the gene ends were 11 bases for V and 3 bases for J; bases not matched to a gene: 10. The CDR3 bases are TGCGCCTCCGGCAGGGGGTTAGATGGAAACACCATATATTTT. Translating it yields CASGRGLDGNTIYF.

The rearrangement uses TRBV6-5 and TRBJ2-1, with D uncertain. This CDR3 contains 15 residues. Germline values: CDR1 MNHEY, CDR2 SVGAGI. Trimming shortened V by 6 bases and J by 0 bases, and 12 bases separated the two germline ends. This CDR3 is CASSLDTISYNEQFF. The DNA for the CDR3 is TGTGCCAGCAGCCTCGACACTATCTCCTACAATGAGCAGTTCTTC.

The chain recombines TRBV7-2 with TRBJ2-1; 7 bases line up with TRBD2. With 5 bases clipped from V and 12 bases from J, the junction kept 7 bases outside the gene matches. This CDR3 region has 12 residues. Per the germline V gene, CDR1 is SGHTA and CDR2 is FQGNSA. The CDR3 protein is CASSEPGLRQFF. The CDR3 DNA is TGTGCCAGCAGCGAGCCGGGACTAAGGCAGTTCTTC.

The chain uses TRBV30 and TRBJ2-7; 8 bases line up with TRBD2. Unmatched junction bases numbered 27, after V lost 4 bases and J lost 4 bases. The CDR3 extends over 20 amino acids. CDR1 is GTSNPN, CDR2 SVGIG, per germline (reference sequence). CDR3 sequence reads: CAWISSGDPIFREGPYEQYF. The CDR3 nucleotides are TGTGCCTGGATTAGCTCAGGGGATCCAATCTTCCGGGAGGGCCCGTACGAGCAGTACTTC.